The text below deals with one T cell receptor beta chain. Looked up from germline, CDR1 is SGDLS and CDR2 is YYNGEE. This CDR3 is built from 18 residues. The trim removed 0 bases at V and 1 base at J, leaving 9 bases unmatched. This sample was included in a study of blood T cell repertoires in COVID-19. Study information: Sources were T cells, B-cell-depleted T cells, or PBMCs; the material itself was cDNA or gDNA.

Original methodology: For nucleated cells, counts were estimated from reference gene primer amplification. Repertoires were generated with immunoSEQ multiplex PCR, while TCRdb's copy carries only in-frame clones and drops some. V and J calls and clone size follow that table, whereas D and trimming were derived from the DNA. Of approximately 220,000 clones listed, roughly 80% are singletons. This receptor was obtained from a woman older than 75 with acute or convalescent COVID-19. V is TRBV9 and J is TRBJ2-3; 9 bases align to TRBD2. The sequenced material came from peripheral blood. The CDR3 bases are TGTGCCAGCAGCGTAGGAGTAGCGGGAGTTTTGGGCACAGATACGCAGTATTTT. It codes for CASSVGVAGVLGTDTQYF.